These 14 T cell receptor beta chains share one sample of origin, sequenced in a study of human T cells and chemical hapten exposure. One entry per CDR3 protein results from TCRdb running MiXCR on the RACE reads. Counted here are 150,000 to 200,000 distinct CDR3 sequences, 30% occurring once; the ten biggest clones make up nearly 3%. Documented time point: pre-sensitization, week 0. This sample's treatment: therapeutic diphenylcyclopropenone sensitization with weekly scalp DPC. The sequenced sample was whole blood, obtained in connection with sensitization to the hapten diphenylcyclopropenone (DPC). The receptor source for this set is a woman younger than 45 with alopecia areata. Some clones in this sample may be carry-over from other donors' samples.

The chain recombines TRBV6-2 or TRBV6-3 with TRBJ2-5, with D tentatively TRBD1 or TRBD2 (5 bases each). Germline CDR1 reads MNHEY; CDR2 reads SVGEGT. V was trimmed by 2 bases and J by 4 bases, leaving 11 bases between them. The CDR3 length is 14 residues. CDR3 protein: CASSYVRGSETQYF. The CDR3 coding sequence is TGTGCCAGCAGTTACGTGAGGGGATCAGAGACCCAGTACTTC.

This clonotype came up a few times. The rearrangement uses TRBV6-6 and TRBJ1-1; D unresolved. The CDR3 totals 13 residues. Trimming removed 7 bases from V and 7 bases from J, with 16 bases in between. Germline values: CDR1 MNHNY, CDR2 SVGAGI (reference sequence). The CDR3 loop reads CASTDGGPNEAFF. Here the CDR3 DNA reads TGTGCCAGCACCGACGGCGGACCTAATGAAGCTTTCTTT.

This chain connects TRBV20-1 to TRBJ2-1, with 7 bases matching TRBD1. The V and J ends lost 4 bases and 3 bases, in that order; junction bases with no gene match: 12. CDR1 DFQATT and CDR2 SNEGSKA come from the germline V gene (reference sequence). This CDR3 region has 16 residues. CDR3 bases: TGCAGTGCTAAACCAAAGACAGGGCAAATCTACAATGAGCAGTTCTTC. This encodes CSAKPKTGQIYNEQFF.

This clonotype was counted ten times or more. V and J are TRBV4-3 and TRBJ1-2; TRBD1 matches 7 bases. The CDR3 is 15 amino acids. V lost 0 bases, J lost 7 bases, and 8 bases stayed unmatched. Germline V gives CDR1 LGHNA, CDR2 YSLEER. In DNA, the CDR3 is TGCGCCAGCAGCCAAGATCCCACAGGGGAGCGTGGCTACACCTTC. Protein product: CASSQDPTGERGYTF.

In its sample, this clonotype was seen a few times. This chain links TRBV7-3 with TRBJ2-1, with 11 bases aligning to TRBD2. There are 17 residues in the CDR3. Trimming at V came to 0 bases and at J to 8 bases, leaving 9 bases not matched to a gene. From germline, CDR1 is SGHTA and CDR2 FQGTGA. This CDR3 is CASSLTPLAGGQDEQFF. Written as DNA, the CDR3 is TGTGCCAGCAGCTTAACCCCCTTAGCGGGGGGGCAGGATGAGCAGTTCTTC. Variable domain in full (rest from reference TRBV7-3 and TRBJ2-1): GAGVSQTPSNKVTEKGKYVELRCDPISGHTALYWYRQSLGQGPEFLIYFQGTGAADDSGLPNDRFFAVRPEGSVSTLKIQRTERGDSAVYLCASSLTPLAGGQDEQFFGPGTRLTVL.

This chain joins TRBV29-1 and TRBJ2-7; D perhaps matches TRBD2 (6 bases). Trimming took off 6 bases at V and 0 bases at J, with 18 bases between the two ends. This CDR3 contains 15 residues. The V gene's germline CDR1 is SQVTM and CDR2 ANQGSEA. The CDR3 sequence: CSVIWEASYSYEQYF. The CDR3 region has the DNA TGCAGCGTAATATGGGAGGCTTCCTACTCCTACGAGCAGTACTTC.

The chain uses TRBV15 and TRBJ2-2, with 7 positions matching TRBD1. The J segment lost 1 base and the V segment lost 2 bases, leaving 4 bases of the junction unmatched. This CDR3 is built from 16 residues. Germline CDR1 LNHNV, CDR2 YYDKDF (reference sequence). The CDR3 region has the DNA TGTGCCACCAGCAGAACAGGGGTGGGGAACACCGGGGAGCTGTTTTTT. Translating gives CATSRTGVGNTGELFF.

The V call is TRBV28, the J call TRBJ2-6, with 8 bases identical to TRBD1. V lost 7 bases, J lost 0 bases, and 8 bases stayed unmatched. The CDR3 spans 17 residues. CDR1 and CDR2 from the germline V gene are MDHEN and SYDVKM. DNA of the CDR3: TGTGCCAGCAAGGGGGGACAGGTGATCTCTGGGGCCAACGTCCTGACTTTC. Translated: CASKGGQVISGANVLTF.

J is TRBJ2-7 and V is TRBV28, with TRBD2 identical over 8 bases. Germline V CDR1 and CDR2: MDHEN, SYDVKM. The CDR3 is 12 residues long. V lost 10 bases to trimming and J lost 6 bases; unmatched junction nucleotides: 8. The chain's CDR3 is CATNGGEVEQYF. CDR3 coding DNA: TGTGCCACTAACGGGGGGGAGGTCGAGCAGTACTTC. Full variable domain (outside the CDR3, taken from reference TRBV28 and TRBJ2-7): DVKVTQSSRYLVKRTGEKVFLECVQDMDHENMFWYRQDPGLGLRLIYFSYDVKMKEKGDIPEGYSVSREKKERFSLILESASTNQTSMYLCATNGGEVEQYFGPGTRLTVT.

This clonotype came up a few times. V usage is TRBV20-1 and J usage is TRBJ2-1; 14 bases align to TRBD2. The V segment lost 1 base and the J segment 9 bases; nucleotides outside the gene matches: 14. CDR1 is DFQATT, CDR2 SNEGSKA, per germline (reference sequence). The CDR3 loop spans 18 amino acids. The CDR3 DNA is TGCAGTGCTAGAGCTACCTTTGGACTAGCGGGAGGAGGGGGTGAGCAGTTCTTC. It yields the protein CSARATFGLAGGGGEQFF.

This clonotype was seen only a few times. The genes are TRBV3-1 and TRBJ2-1, with a possible D match to TRBD2 (6 bases). V shed 0 bases and J shed 13 bases, with 16 bases lying between them. This CDR3 has 14 residues. Per the germline V gene, CDR1 is LGHDT and CDR2 is YNNKEL (reference sequence). CDR3 region: CASSQDRARDSQFF. The DNA for the CDR3 is TGTGCCAGCAGCCAAGATAGGGCCAGGGACTCCCAGTTCTTC.

This clonotype was found a few times. This chain connects TRBV28 to TRBJ2-2; no clear D gene. The germline CDR1 and CDR2 sequences are MDHEN and SYDVKM. The V and J ends lost 8 bases and 1 base respectively, with 8 bases between them. The CDR3 is 13 amino acids. For the CDR3, the DNA is TGTGCCAGCCGCGGCCAGAACACCGGGGAGCTGTTTTTT. This gives the protein CASRGQNTGELFF. The whole variable domain, filled in from reference TRBV28 and TRBJ2-2, reads DVKVTQSSRYLVKRTGEKVFLECVQDMDHENMFWYRQDPGLGLRLIYFSYDVKMKEKGDIPEGYSVSREKKERFSLILESASTNQTSMYLCASRGQNTGELFFGEGSRLTVL.

This clonotype has a handful of counts. The CDR3 protein is CASSQGDLLDEQFF. DNA of the CDR3: TGCGCCAGCAGCCAGGGGGACTTACTCGATGAGCAGTTCTTC. V is TRBV4-1 and J is TRBJ2-1, with D perhaps matching TRBD2 (6 bases). CDR1 and CDR2 (germline): MGHRA, YSYEKL. This CDR3 has 14 amino acids. Trimming took off 3 bases at V and 8 bases at J, with 14 bases between the two ends.

The chain couples TRBV10-3 to TRBJ2-2, with a possible D match to TRBD2 (6 bases). Germline lookup yields CDR1 ENHRY and CDR2 SYGVKD. This CDR3 region has 15 residues. Deletions cut 5 bases from V and 0 bases from J, with 10 bases between. In DNA, the CDR3 is TGTGCCATCAGTCGACTAGGGGCGAACACCGGGGAGCTGTTTTTT. Translated: CAISRLGANTGELFF.